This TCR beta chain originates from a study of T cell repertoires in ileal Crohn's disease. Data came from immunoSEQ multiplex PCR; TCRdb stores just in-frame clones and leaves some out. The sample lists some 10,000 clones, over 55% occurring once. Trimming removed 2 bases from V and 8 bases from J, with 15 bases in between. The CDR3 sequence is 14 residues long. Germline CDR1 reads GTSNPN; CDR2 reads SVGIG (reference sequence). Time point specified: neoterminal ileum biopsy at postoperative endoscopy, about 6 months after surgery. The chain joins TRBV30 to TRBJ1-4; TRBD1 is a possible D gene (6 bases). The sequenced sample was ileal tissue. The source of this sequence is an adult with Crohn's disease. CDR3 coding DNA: TGTGCCTGGAGTCGGACAGCTCAGAGGGAAAAACTGTTTTTT. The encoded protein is CAWSRTAQREKLFF.